The clone carrying this T cell receptor (beta chain) has only a few counts. The age range of participants was about 18 to 89 years, with residence in about two dozen US areas. Cohorts were determined from participant-reported clinical history. These data are taken from a study of blood T cell repertoires in COVID-19. The method was immunoSEQ multiplex PCR; TCRdb's version includes in-frame clones alone and lacks a portion of them. Of about 150,000 clones listed, 87% are singletons. The V and J ends lost 2 bases and 3 bases respectively, with 11 bases between them. Germline V gene data show CDR1 as MNHEY and CDR2 as SMNVEV (reference sequence). This CDR3 has 14 amino acids.

The sequencing input was PBMCs or T cells enriched from blood (not recorded which). The genes are TRBV27 and TRBJ2-7; D is unclear. The sequence was obtained from a woman between 50 and 59 years old who had recovered from COVID-19. The CDR3 nucleotides are TGTGCCAGCAGTTTAGTTGGGCCGAGCTACGAGCAGTACTTC. Translated, it gives CASSLVGPSYEQYF.